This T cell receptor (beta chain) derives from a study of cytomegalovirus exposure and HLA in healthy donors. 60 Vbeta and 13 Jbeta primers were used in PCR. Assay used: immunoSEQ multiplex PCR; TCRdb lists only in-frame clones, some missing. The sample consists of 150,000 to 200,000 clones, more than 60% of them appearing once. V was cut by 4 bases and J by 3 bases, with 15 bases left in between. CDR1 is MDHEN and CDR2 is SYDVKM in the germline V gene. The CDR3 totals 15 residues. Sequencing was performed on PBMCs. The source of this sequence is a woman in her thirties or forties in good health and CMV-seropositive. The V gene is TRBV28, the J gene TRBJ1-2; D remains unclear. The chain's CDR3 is CASSSLGGPHYGYTF. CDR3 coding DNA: TGTGCCAGCAGTTCCCTCGGCGGGCCCCACTATGGCTACACCTTC.